What follows are 3 T cell receptor beta chains derived from one specimen sequenced in a study of T cell changes during pregnancy in multiple sclerosis. Using immunoSEQ multiplex PCR, the repertoire was profiled, and TCRdb retains in-frame clones only, with some absent. Altogether 95,000 to 100,000 clones are present, about 90% being singletons, with the ten largest covering roughly 2.3%. The source material was peripheral blood, sampled after pregnancy. These receptors all stem from a female donor in good health, enrolled as a control in a pregnancy study.

As to this clone: Relative to the germline gene, one junction end is altered; a read error may explain this. CDR3 protein: CASSLGAETSEKLFF. The CDR3 bases are TGTGCCAGCAGCTTAGGGGCAGAAACTAGTGAAAAACTGTTTTTT. The chain has TRBV7-6 and TRBJ1-4; D call uncertain. Germline V gene sequence: CDR1 SGHVS, CDR2 FNYEAQ. The CDR3 is 15 amino acids.

V gene TRBV30 combines with J gene TRBJ2-1; D is undetermined. Trimming pared 0 bases from V and 0 bases from J, leaving 18 bases between. Germline V CDR1 and CDR2: GTSNPN, SVGIG (reference sequence). The CDR3 runs to 18 residues. CDR3 loop: CAWSVEPARRGSYNEQFF. DNA for the CDR3: TGTGCCTGGAGTGTAGAGCCGGCTCGCCGAGGCTCCTACAATGAGCAGTTCTTC.

This clone was detected once. Other DNA sequences of this sample code for an identical CDR3. The chain uses TRBV7-2 and TRBJ2-3, with 8 bases matching TRBD2. Looked up from germline, CDR1 is SGHTA and CDR2 is FQGNSA. Germline trimming cut 3 bases from V and 1 base from J; bases unmatched to any gene: 3. The CDR3 runs to 15 residues. CDR3 nucleotides: TGTGCCAGCAGCTTCCCGACTAGCGGCACAGATACGCAGTATTTT. It specifies CASSFPTSGTDTQYF.